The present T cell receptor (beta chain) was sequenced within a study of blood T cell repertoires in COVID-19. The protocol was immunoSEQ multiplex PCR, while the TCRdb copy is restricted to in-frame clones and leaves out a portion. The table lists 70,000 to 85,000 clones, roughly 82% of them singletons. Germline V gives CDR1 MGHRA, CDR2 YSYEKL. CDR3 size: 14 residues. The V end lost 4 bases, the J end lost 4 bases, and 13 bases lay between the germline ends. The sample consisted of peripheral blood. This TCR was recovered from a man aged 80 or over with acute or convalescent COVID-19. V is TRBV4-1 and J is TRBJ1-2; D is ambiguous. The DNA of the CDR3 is TGCGCCAGCAGCCCCGGAGCCGGCCCCTATGGCTACACCTTC. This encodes CASSPGAGPYGYTF.